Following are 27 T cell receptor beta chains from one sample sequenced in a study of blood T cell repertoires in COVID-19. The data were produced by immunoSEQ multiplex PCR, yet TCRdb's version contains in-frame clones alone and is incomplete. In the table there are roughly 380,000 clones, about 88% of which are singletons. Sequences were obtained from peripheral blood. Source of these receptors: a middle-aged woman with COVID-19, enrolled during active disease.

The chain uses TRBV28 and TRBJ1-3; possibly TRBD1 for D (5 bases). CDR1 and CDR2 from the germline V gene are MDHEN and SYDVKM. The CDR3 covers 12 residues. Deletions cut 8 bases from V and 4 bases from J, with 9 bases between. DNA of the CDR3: TGTGCCAGCCGGACACCCGGAAACACCATATATTTT. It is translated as CASRTPGNTIYF. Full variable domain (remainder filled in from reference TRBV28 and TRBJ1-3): DVKVTQSSRYLVKRTGEKVFLECVQDMDHENMFWYRQDPGLGLRLIYFSYDVKMKEKGDIPEGYSVSREKKERFSLILESASTNQTSMYLCASRTPGNTIYFGEGSWLTVV.

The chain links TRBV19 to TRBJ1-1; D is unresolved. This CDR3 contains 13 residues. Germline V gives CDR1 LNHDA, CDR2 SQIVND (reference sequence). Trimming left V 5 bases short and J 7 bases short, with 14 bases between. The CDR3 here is CASSGRRKNEAFF. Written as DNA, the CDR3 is TGTGCCAGTAGTGGGAGGAGAAAGAATGAAGCTTTCTTT.

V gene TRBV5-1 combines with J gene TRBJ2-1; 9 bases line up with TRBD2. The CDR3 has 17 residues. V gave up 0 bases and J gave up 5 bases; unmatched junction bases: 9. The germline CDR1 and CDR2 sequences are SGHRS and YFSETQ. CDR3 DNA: TGCGCCAGCAGCTTGGTAGTAGCGGGAGCAGGTAACAATGAGCAGTTCTTC. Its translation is CASSLVVAGAGNNEQFF.

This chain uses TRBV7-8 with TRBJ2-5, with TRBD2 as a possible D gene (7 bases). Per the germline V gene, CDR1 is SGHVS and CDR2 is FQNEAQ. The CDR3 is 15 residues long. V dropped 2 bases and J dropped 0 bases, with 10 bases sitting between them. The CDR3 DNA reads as TGTGCCAGCAGCTTAAGGGGGGGGTACCAAGAGACCCAGTACTTC. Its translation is CASSLRGGYQETQYF.

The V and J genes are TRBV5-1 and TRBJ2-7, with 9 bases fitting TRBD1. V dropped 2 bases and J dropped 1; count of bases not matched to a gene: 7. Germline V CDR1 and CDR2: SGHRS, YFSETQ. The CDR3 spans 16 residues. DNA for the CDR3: TGCGCCAGCAGCTTCCTGGGACAGGGAACTTCCTACGAGCAGTACTTC. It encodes CASSFLGQGTSYEQYF.

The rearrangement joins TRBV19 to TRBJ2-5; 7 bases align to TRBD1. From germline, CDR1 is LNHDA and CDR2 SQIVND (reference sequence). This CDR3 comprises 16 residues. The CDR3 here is CNNSTYRDRHQETQYF. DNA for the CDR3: TGTAACAATTCCACATACCGGGACAGACACCAAGAGACCCAGTACTTC.

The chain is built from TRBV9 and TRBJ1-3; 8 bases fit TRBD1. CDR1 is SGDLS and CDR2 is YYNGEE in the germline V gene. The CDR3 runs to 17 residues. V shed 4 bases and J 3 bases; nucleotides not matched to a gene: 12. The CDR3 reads CASSSSPQGAGGNTIYF. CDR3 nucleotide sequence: TGTGCCAGCAGCTCTTCCCCGCAGGGGGCTGGTGGAAACACCATATATTTT.

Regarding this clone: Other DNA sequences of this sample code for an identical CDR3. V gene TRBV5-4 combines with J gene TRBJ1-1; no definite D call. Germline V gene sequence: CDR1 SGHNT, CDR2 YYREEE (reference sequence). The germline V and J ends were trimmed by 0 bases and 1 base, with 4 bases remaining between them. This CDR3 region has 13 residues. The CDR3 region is CASSLDKNTEAFF. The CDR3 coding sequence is TGTGCCAGCAGCTTGGATAAGAACACTGAAGCTTTCTTT.

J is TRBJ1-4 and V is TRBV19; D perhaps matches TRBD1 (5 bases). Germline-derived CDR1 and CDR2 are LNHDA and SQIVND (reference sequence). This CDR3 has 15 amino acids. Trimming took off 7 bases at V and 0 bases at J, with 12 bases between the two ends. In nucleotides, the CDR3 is TGTGCCAGTACCTCTTGGGGGGCAACTAATGAAAAACTGTTTTTT. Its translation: CASTSWGATNEKLFF.

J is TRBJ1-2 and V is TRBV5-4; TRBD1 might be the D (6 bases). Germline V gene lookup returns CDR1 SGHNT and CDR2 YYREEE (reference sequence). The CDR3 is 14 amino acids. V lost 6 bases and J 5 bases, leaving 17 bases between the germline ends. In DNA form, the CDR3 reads TGTGCCAGCAACCCTCGGGGGGCAGGGTATGGCTACACCTTC. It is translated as CASNPRGAGYGYTF. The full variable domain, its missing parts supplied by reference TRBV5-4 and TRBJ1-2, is ETGVTQSPTHLIKTRGQQVTLRCSSQSGHNTVSWYQQALGQGPQFIFQYYREEENGRGNFPPRFSGLQFPNYSSELNVNALELDDSALYLCASNPRGAGYGYTFGSGTRLTVV.

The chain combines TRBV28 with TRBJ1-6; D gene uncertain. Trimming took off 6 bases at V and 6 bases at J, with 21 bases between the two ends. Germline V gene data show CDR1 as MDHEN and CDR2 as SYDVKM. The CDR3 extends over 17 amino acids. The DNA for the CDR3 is TGTGCCAGCAGGCCGCTTGGGCCCGTGGCAGCTAATTCACCCCTCCACTTT. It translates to CASRPLGPVAANSPLHF.

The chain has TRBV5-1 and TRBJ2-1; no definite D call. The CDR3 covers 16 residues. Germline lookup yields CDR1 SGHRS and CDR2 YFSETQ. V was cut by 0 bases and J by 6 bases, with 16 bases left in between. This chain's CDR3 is CASSLADGVNRNEQFF. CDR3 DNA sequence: TGCGCCAGCAGCTTGGCCGATGGAGTAAACCGCAATGAGCAGTTCTTC. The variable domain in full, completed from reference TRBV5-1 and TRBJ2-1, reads KAGVTQTPRYLIKTRGQQVTLSCSPISGHRSVSWYQQTPGQGLQFLFEYFSETQRNKGNFPGRFSGRQFSNSRSEMNVSTLELGDSALYLCASSLADGVNRNEQFFGPGTRLTVL.

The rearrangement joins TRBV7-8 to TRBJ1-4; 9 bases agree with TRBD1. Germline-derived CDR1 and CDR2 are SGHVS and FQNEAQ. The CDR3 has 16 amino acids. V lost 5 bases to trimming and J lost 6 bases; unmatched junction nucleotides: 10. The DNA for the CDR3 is TGTGCCAGCAGCCTCCCGGGACAGGGTCGGGATGAAAAACTGTTTTTT. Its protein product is CASSLPGQGRDEKLFF.

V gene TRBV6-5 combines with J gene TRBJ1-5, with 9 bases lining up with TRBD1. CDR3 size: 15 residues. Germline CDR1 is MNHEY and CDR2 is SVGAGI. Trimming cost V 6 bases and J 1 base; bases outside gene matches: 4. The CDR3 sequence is CASRSDRGSNQPQHF. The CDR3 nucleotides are TGTGCCAGCAGATCGGACAGGGGAAGCAATCAGCCCCAGCATTTT.

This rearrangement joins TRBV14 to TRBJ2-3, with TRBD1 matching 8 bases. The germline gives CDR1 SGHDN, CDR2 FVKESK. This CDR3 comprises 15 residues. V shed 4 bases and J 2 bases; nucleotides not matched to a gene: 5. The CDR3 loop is CASSLRTGSTDTQYF. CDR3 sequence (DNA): TGTGCCAGCAGCCTCAGGACAGGGTCCACAGATACGCAGTATTTT. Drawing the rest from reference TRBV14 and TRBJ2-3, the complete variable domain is EAGVTQFPSHSVIEKGQTVTLRCDPISGHDNLYWYRRVMGKEIKFLLHFVKESKQDESGMPNNRFLAERTGGTYSTLKVQPAELEDSGVYFCASSLRTGSTDTQYFGPGTRLTVL.

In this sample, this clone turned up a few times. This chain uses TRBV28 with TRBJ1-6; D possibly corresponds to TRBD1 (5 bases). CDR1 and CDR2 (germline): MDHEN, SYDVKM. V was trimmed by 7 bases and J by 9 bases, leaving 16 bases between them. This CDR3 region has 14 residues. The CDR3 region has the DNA TGTGCCAGCACTCCTCACGGGGGAGGTTCACCCCTCCACTTT. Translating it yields CASTPHGGGSPLHF.

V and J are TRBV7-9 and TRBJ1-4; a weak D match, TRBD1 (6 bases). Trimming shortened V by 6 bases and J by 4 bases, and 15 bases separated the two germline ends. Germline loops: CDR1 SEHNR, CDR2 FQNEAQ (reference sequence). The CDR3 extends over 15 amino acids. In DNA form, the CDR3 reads TGTGCCAGCAGTCGCGGACAGCCTTATAATGAAAAACTGTTTTTT. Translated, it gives CASSRGQPYNEKLFF.

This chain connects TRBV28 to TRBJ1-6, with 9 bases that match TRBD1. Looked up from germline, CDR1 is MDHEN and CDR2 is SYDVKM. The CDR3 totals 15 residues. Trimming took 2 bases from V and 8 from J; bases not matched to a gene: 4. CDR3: CASSLNRGRDSPLHF. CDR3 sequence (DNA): TGTGCCAGCAGTTTAAACAGGGGGCGAGATTCACCCCTCCACTTT.

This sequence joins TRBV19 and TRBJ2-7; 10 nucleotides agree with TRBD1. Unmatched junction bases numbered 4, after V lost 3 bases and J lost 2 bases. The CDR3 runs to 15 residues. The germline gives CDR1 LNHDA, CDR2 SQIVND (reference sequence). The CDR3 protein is CASSIIGQGAYEQYF. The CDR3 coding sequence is TGTGCCAGTAGTATTATAGGACAGGGGGCCTACGAGCAGTACTTC.

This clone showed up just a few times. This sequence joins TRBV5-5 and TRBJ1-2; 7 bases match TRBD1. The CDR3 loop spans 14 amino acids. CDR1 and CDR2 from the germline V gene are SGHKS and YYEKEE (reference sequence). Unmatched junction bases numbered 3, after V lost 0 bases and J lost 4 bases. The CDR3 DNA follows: TGTGCCAGCAGCTTGGGCCAGGGGGGCTATGGCTACACCTTC. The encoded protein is CASSLGQGGYGYTF.

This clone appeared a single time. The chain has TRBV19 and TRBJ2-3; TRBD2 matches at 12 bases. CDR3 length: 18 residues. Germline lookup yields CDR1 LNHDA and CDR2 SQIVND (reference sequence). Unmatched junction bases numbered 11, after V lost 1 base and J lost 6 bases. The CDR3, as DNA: TGTGCCAGTAGTATAGGCCGCACTAGCGGGGGGCGATCGGATACGCAGTATTTT. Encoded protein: CASSIGRTSGGRSDTQYF.

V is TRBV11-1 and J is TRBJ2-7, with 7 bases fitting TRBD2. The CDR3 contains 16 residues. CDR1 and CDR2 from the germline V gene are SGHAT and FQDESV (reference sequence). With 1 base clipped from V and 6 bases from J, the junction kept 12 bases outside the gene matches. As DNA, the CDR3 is TGTGCCAGCAGCTTAGAATTGGGACTACGATCCGCCGAGCAGTACTTC. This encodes CASSLELGLRSAEQYF.

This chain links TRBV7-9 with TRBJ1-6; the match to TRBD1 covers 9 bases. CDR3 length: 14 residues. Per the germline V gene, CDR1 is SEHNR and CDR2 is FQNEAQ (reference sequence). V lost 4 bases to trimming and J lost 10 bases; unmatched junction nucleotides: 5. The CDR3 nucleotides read TGTGCCAGCAGCTCGGGACAGGGCCAATCACCCCTCCACTTT. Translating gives CASSSGQGQSPLHF. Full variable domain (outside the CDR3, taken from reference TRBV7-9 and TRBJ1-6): DTGVSQNPRHKITKRGQNVTFRCDPISEHNRLYWYRQTLGQGPEFLTYFQNEAQLEKSRLLSDRFSAERPKGSFSTLEIQRTEQGDSAMYLCASSSGQGQSPLHFGNGTRLTVT.

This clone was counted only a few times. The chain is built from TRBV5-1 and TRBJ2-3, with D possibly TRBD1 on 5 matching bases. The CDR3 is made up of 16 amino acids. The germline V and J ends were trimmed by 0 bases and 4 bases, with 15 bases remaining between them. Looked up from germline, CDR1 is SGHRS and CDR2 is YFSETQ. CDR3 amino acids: CASSLALRQGPDTQYF. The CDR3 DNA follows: TGCGCCAGCAGCTTGGCCCTTCGCCAGGGCCCAGATACGCAGTATTTT.

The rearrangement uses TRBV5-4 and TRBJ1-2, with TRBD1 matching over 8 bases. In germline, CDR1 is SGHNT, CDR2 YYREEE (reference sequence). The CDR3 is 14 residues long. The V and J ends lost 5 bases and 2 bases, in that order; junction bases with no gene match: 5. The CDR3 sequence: CASSYGQGNYGYTF. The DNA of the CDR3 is TGTGCCAGCAGTTACGGACAGGGCAACTATGGCTACACCTTC.

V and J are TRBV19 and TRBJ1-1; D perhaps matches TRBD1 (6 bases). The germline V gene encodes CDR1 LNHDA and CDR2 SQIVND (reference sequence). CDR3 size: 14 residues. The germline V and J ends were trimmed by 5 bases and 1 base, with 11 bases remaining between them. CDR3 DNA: TGTGCCAGTAGTGTCCCGGGACAGAACACTGAAGCTTTCTTT. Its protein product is CASSVPGQNTEAFF.

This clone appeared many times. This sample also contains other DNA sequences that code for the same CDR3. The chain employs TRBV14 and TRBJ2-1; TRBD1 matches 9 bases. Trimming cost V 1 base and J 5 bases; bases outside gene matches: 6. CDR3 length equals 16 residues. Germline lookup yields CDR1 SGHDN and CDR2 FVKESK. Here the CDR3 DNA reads TGTGCCAGCAGCCAAGTTCCGGGACAGGGAGACAATGAGCAGTTCTTC. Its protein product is CASSQVPGQGDNEQFF.